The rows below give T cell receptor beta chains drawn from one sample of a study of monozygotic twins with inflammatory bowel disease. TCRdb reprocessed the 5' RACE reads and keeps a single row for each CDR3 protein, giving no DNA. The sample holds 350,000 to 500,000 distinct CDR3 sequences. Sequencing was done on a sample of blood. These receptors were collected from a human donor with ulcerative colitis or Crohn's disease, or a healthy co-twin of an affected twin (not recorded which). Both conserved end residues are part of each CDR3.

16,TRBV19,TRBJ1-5,CASREGGTSSGQPQHF
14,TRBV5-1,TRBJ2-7,CASSLDREVYEQYF
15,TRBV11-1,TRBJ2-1,CASSSTGDGYNEQFF
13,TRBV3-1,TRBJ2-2,CASSQVTTGELFF
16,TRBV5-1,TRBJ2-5,CASSLASTGRQETQYF
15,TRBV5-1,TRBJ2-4,CASSPGHSGKNIQYF
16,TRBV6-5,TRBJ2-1,CASSSRLAVSYNEQFF
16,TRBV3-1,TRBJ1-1,CASSQTRGPRNTEAFF
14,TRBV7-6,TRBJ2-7,CASSLAEQGYEQYF
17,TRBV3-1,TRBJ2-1,CASSQGILAGVRGEQFF
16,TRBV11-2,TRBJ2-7,CASSLGGLKSSYEQYF
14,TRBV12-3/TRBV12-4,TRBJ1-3,CASSSGLGPVTIYF
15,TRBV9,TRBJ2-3,CASSVGTVSTDTQYF
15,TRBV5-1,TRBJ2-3,CASSFSDSGTDTQYF
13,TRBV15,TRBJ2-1,CATSRDSTFEQFF
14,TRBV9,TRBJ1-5,CANSGGGSNQPQHF
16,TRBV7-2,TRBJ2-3,CASSLTLAGGTDTQYF
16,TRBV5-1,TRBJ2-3,CASSLGHPNAADTQYF
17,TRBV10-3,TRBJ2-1,CAISEGATSGSSYEQFF
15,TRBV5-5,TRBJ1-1,CASSDDRALNTEAFF
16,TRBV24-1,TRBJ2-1,CATSDFDRTSRSEQFF
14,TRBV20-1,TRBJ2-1,CSAIWTSVGHEQFF
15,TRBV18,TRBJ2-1,CASSPLAFSYNEQFF
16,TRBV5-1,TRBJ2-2,CASSLTGYPNTGELFF
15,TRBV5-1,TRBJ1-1,CASSLRQGSGTEAFF
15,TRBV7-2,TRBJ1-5,CASSWGRDPNQPQHF
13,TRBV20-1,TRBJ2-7,CSGARGTGYEQYF
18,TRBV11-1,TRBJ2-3,CASSLEAGGLTSTDTQYF
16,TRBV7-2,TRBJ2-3,CASSLAVAGVTDTQYF
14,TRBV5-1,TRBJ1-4,CASSYDRGGEKLFF
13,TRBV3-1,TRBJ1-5,CASSQAGTQPQHF
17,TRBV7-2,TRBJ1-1,CASSPRRQPRVYTEAFF
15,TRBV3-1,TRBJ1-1,CASSDGQGWGTEAFF
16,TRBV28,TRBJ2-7,CASSLSPFRASYEQYF
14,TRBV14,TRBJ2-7,CASSHSAGDYEQYF
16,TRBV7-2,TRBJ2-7,CASSLMGTGFVGEQYF
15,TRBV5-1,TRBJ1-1,CASSLESGVYTEAFF